The 18 T cell receptor beta chains listed next were all sequenced from one sample in a study of blood T cell repertoires in COVID-19. Here immunoSEQ multiplex PCR was the method, and the copy in TCRdb shows in-frame clones only, minus some. There are tens of thousands of clones in the sample; roughly 74% occur only once, and 6.3% lies in the top ten. The sample consisted of peripheral blood. These receptors all stem from a man aged 65-85 years with COVID-19, enrolled during active disease.

This chain connects TRBV4-2 to TRBJ1-2, with no clear D. V gave up 1 base and J gave up 0 bases, with 12 bases separating them. The CDR3 has 16 residues. Germline lookup yields CDR1 LGHNA and CDR2 YNFKEQ. CDR3 in DNA: TGTGCCAGCAGCCAAGTCAGCGGGAGGACTAACTATGGCTACACCTTC. Translating it yields CASSQVSGRTNYGYTF.

The rearrangement joins TRBV10-2 to TRBJ1-4; 7 nucleotides agree with TRBD1. In germline, CDR1 is WSHSY, CDR2 SAAADI. The length of the CDR3 is 15 residues. Losses at the gene ends were 7 bases for V and 4 bases for J; bases not matched to a gene: 9. The CDR3 DNA is TGCGCCAGCACAAGACAGGGACGCCTTAATGAAAAACTGTTTTTT. Translated, it gives CASTRQGRLNEKLFF.

V is TRBV5-4 and J is TRBJ2-5; 7 bases are a match to TRBD1. Trimming took 5 bases from V and 2 from J; bases not matched to a gene: 3. CDR1 is SGHNT and CDR2 is YYREEE in the germline V gene (reference sequence). The CDR3 totals 13 residues. The CDR3 DNA reads TGTGCCAGCAGTATGGGACAGCAAGAGACCCAGTACTTC. Protein product: CASSMGQQETQYF.

This clone was observed once. V gene TRBV14 combines with J gene TRBJ1-6, with D unclear. This CDR3 spans 13 amino acids. V was cut by 3 bases and J by 8 bases, with 8 bases left in between. In germline, CDR1 is SGHDN, CDR2 FVKESK. CDR3 nucleotide sequence: TGTGCCAGCAGCCAGCGCCAGGATTCACCCCTCCACTTT. It translates to CASSQRQDSPLHF.

The V gene is TRBV27, the J gene TRBJ2-1; 7 bases are shared with TRBD2. CDR1 is MNHEY, CDR2 SMNVEV, per germline (reference sequence). CDR3 length: 16 residues. V lost 6 bases and J lost 3; bases outside the gene matches: 11. Here the CDR3 DNA reads TGTGCCAGCAGCCGCGCGTCTAGCGGCCACTACAATGAGCAGTTCTTC. The encoded protein is CASSRASSGHYNEQFF.

The chain links TRBV18 to TRBJ2-2; 7 bases are a match to TRBD1. V dropped 6 bases and J dropped 4; count of bases not matched to a gene: 8. Germline CDR1 and CDR2: KGHSH and LQKENI. The CDR3 covers 15 residues. CDR3 sequence (DNA): TGTGCCAGCTCGGACGCAGGGGGACGCACCGGGGAGCTGTTTTTT. As protein: CASSDAGGRTGELFF.

This sequence joins TRBV28 and TRBJ1-1; TRBD1 might be the D (6 bases). Germline lookup yields CDR1 MDHEN and CDR2 SYDVKM. Trimming took off 3 bases at V and 3 bases at J, with 26 bases between the two ends. This CDR3 has 19 residues. CDR3 in amino acids: CASSLLIRDIGRADTEAFF. DNA of the CDR3: TGTGCCAGCAGTTTGTTGATCCGGGACATCGGGAGGGCTGACACTGAAGCTTTCTTT.

The V call is TRBV5-6, the J call TRBJ2-7; D possibly corresponds to TRBD2 (5 bases). V lost 0 bases and J 5 bases, leaving 9 bases between the germline ends. CDR1 and CDR2 (germline): SGHDT, YYEEEE. The CDR3 consists of 13 residues. CDR3 sequence (DNA): TGTGCCAGCAGCTTGGTTTTCGGGAACGAGCAGTACTTC. Encoded protein: CASSLVFGNEQYF.

This clone was observed a handful of times. The rearrangement uses TRBV10-3 and TRBJ1-6; TRBD1 matches 9 bases. After removal of 2 bases from V and 2 bases from J, the junction contained 7 bases not matched to a gene. Germline values: CDR1 ENHRY, CDR2 SYGVKD. There are 18 residues in the CDR3. The CDR3 here is CAISEENWTGAYNSPLHF. In DNA form, the CDR3 reads TGTGCCATCAGTGAGGAAAATTGGACAGGGGCCTATAATTCACCCCTCCACTTT.

The rearrangement joins TRBV6-2 or TRBV6-3 to TRBJ1-1, with 7 bases matching TRBD1. The germline V gene encodes CDR1 MNHEY and CDR2 SVGEGT. The CDR3 consists of 13 residues. Trimming took 2 bases from V and 10 from J; bases not matched to a gene: 7. In DNA, the CDR3 is TGTGCCAGCAGTTACGACAGGGTCGGGGCAGCTTTCTTT. It codes for CASSYDRVGAAFF.

The chain uses TRBV2 and TRBJ2-3, with 9 bases matching TRBD2. Germline CDR1 reads SNHLY; CDR2 reads FYNNEI. The CDR3 runs 15 residues. With 9 bases clipped from V and 4 bases from J, the junction kept 11 bases outside the gene matches. The CDR3 reads CASGAGGIAADTQYF. CDR3 DNA: TGTGCCAGTGGAGCGGGAGGAATTGCGGCAGATACGCAGTATTTT.

The gene calls are TRBV5-1 and TRBJ2-1; D might be TRBD1 (6 bases). The V gene lost 0 bases and the J gene lost 5 bases, with 12 bases spanning the gap. Germline V CDR1 and CDR2: SGHRS, YFSETQ. This CDR3 is built from 15 residues. The CDR3 sequence is CASSLAYWTDNEQFF. CDR3 DNA sequence: TGCGCCAGCAGCTTGGCCTACTGGACAGACAATGAGCAGTTCTTC.

In its sample, this clone was seen once. The chain is built from TRBV4-2 and TRBJ2-1, with 7 nucleotides matching TRBD1. In germline, CDR1 is LGHNA, CDR2 YNFKEQ. Trimming cost V 3 bases and J 2 bases; bases outside gene matches: 10. The CDR3 spans 17 residues. The CDR3 DNA is TGTGCCAGCAGCCAGGCTAGACAGGGTAATACCTACAATGAGCAGTTCTTC. Translated: CASSQARQGNTYNEQFF.

This clone occurred many times. The rearrangement joins TRBV30 to TRBJ2-7; 13 bases line up with TRBD2. Germline V lookup: CDR1 GTSNPN, CDR2 SVGIG (reference sequence). J was trimmed by 5 bases and V by 5 bases; bases with no gene match: 9. This CDR3 region has 15 residues. The CDR3 loop reads CAWDRTSGSIHEQYF. The CDR3, as DNA: TGTGCCTGGGACCGGACTAGCGGGAGCATCCACGAGCAGTACTTC.

This chain joins TRBV5-5 and TRBJ1-5; 7 bases are a match to TRBD1. The length of the CDR3 is 15 residues. Germline CDR1 and CDR2: SGHKS and YYEKEE (reference sequence). Losses at the gene ends were 3 bases for V and 4 bases for J; bases not matched to a gene: 7. The CDR3 region has the DNA TGTGCCAGCAGCTACCAGACAGGGACAAATCAGCCCCAGCATTTT. Translation gives CASSYQTGTNQPQHF.

The V gene is TRBV5-1, the J gene TRBJ2-1, with 9 bases that match TRBD2. This CDR3 is 15 amino acids long. V dropped 3 bases and J dropped 7; count of bases not matched to a gene: 8. Germline CDR1 is SGHRS and CDR2 is YFSETQ. CDR3: CASSSGTSIWNEQFF. The CDR3 region has the DNA TGCGCCAGCAGCTCAGGGACTAGCATCTGGAATGAGCAGTTCTTC.

A word on this clone: The junction shows a germline mismatch at one end, possibly a read error. The CDR3 DNA is TGTGCTAGCAGCTTAGGCGGGGGGCCGAGCAATGAGCAGTTCTTC. It translates to CASSLGGGPSNEQFF. The chain uses TRBV7-7 and TRBJ2-1; 8 nucleotides agree with TRBD2. In germline, CDR1 is SSHAT, CDR2 FNYEAQ (reference sequence). This CDR3 has 15 amino acids.

This clone was detected once. The J gene is TRBJ2-5, the V gene TRBV7-2; TRBD1 agrees at 8 bases. CDR3 length: 16 residues. CDR1 SGHTA and CDR2 FQGNSA come from the germline V gene. Germline trimming cut 1 base from V and 0 bases from J; bases unmatched to any gene: 4. The CDR3: CASSLDPGQDQETQYF. The CDR3 DNA is TGTGCCAGCAGCTTAGACCCGGGACAGGACCAAGAGACCCAGTACTTC.